These 17 T cell receptor beta chains share one sample of origin, sequenced in a study of T cell responses to AZD1222 COVID-19 vaccine. Generated by immunoSEQ multiplex PCR, the TCRdb table keeps only in-frame clones and is missing some. The table lists 140,000 or so clones, roughly 92% of them singletons, with around 1.7% in the top ten. The sample consisted of peripheral blood, taken on day 0 of AZD1222 vaccination. These receptors all come from an adult in good health.

This chain joins TRBV4-2 and TRBJ1-5, with a possible D match to TRBD1 (5 bases). V was cut by 0 bases and J by 6 bases, with 12 bases left in between. Germline CDR1 is LGHNA and CDR2 is YNFKEQ. This CDR3 is 15 amino acids long. The CDR3 here is CASSQEPGDRQPQHF. For the CDR3, the DNA is TGTGCCAGCAGCCAAGAGCCGGGGGATCGTCAGCCCCAGCATTTT.

V is TRBV11-2 and J is TRBJ1-2; unclear D gene. CDR1 is SGHAT and CDR2 is FQNNGV in the germline V gene. V was trimmed by 1 base and J by 1 base, leaving 7 bases between them. This CDR3 contains 14 residues. DNA of the CDR3: TGTGCCAGCAGCTTAGTTGGCGGTAACTATGGCTACACCTTC. It is translated as CASSLVGGNYGYTF.

CDR3 in amino acids: CASSPPAGIGYTF. The DNA for the CDR3 is TGTGCCAGCTCACCACCGGCGGGGATTGGCTACACCTTC. The chain employs TRBV18 and TRBJ1-2, with D uncertain. Germline loops: CDR1 KGHSH, CDR2 LQKENI. The CDR3 is 13 amino acids. V lost 0 bases and J lost 7, with 9 bases in between.

The rearrangement links TRBV29-1 to TRBJ1-1; D call uncertain. V was clipped by 6 bases and J by 1 base, with 9 bases between them. CDR1 is SQVTM, CDR2 ANQGSEA, per germline. The CDR3 totals 12 residues. CDR3 bases: TGCAGCGTAACGGACGGGAACACTGAAGCTTTCTTT. Translated: CSVTDGNTEAFF.

CDR3: CASSFRQNTEAFF. In DNA, the CDR3 is TGTGCCAGCAGTTTCCGACAGAACACTGAAGCTTTCTTT. The rearrangement uses TRBV28 and TRBJ1-1; D is undetermined. This CDR3 is 13 amino acids long. V was cut by 3 bases and J by 1 base, with 6 bases left in between. The germline CDR1 and CDR2 sequences are MDHEN and SYDVKM.

The chain links TRBV5-4 to TRBJ2-7, with D perhaps matching TRBD2 (6 bases). The CDR3 is made up of 12 amino acids. Trimming shortened V by 4 bases and J by 7 bases, and 12 bases separated the two germline ends. CDR1 and CDR2 from the germline V gene are SGHNT and YYREEE (reference sequence). CDR3 coding DNA: TGTGCCAGCAGCGCGACCAGCGGGGAGCAGTACTTC. Its protein is CASSATSGEQYF.

The chain combines TRBV6-2 or TRBV6-3 with TRBJ2-6; D gene unclear. Trimming cost V 3 bases and J 2 bases, with 8 bases left between them. Germline lookup yields CDR1 MNHEY and CDR2 SVGEGT. CDR3 length equals 15 residues. CDR3 amino acids: CASSYVGAGANVLTF. The CDR3 coding sequence is TGTGCCAGCAGTTATGTGGGTGCTGGGGCCAACGTCCTGACTTTC.

J is TRBJ1-3 and V is TRBV27; no clear D. The germline gives CDR1 MNHEY, CDR2 SMNVEV (reference sequence). Deletions cut 6 bases from V and 4 bases from J, with 10 bases between. The CDR3 contains 13 residues. The CDR3 loop reads CASRGRRGNTIYF. In DNA form, the CDR3 reads TGTGCCAGCAGGGGCAGAAGAGGAAACACCATATATTTT.

The count of this clone is one. The CDR3 DNA is TGTGCCAGCACCATAGGACAGGGGGCAGATACGCAGTATTTT. This translates into CASTIGQGADTQYF. This chain joins TRBV9 and TRBJ2-3; 10 bases map to TRBD1. Germline trimming cut 6 bases from V and 4 bases from J; bases unmatched to any gene: 5. The CDR3 sequence is 14 residues long. Germline assignment: CDR1 SGDLS and CDR2 YYNGEE.

This chain joins TRBV5-4 and TRBJ1-2; D remains unclear. The CDR3 has 11 amino acids. The germline V and J ends were trimmed by 4 bases and 6 bases, with 7 bases remaining between them. The germline gives CDR1 SGHNT, CDR2 YYREEE (reference sequence). DNA of the CDR3: TGTGCCAGCAGCCTCAACAATGGCTACACCTTC. Translating it yields CASSLNNGYTF.

This chain connects TRBV5-1 to TRBJ1-2, with D hard to call. Trimming pared 2 bases from V and 0 bases from J, leaving 8 bases between. This CDR3 is built from 14 residues. Per germline, CDR1 SGHRS and CDR2 YFSETQ. The CDR3 coding sequence is TGCGCCAGCAGCTTTGACGGCACTAACTATGGCTACACCTTC. Translating it yields CASSFDGTNYGYTF.

This chain connects TRBV7-2 to TRBJ2-3; the match to TRBD1 covers 7 bases. Trimming took 1 base from V and 3 from J; bases not matched to a gene: 4. Per germline, CDR1 SGHTA and CDR2 FQGNSA. The CDR3 is 15 amino acids. The CDR3 sequence: CASSLEGARTDTQYF. CDR3 sequence (DNA): TGTGCCAGCAGCTTAGAGGGGGCGCGTACAGATACGCAGTATTTT.

V is TRBV7-8 and J is TRBJ2-7, with a tentative D call TRBD2 (5 bases). The CDR3 consists of 13 residues. Germline V lookup: CDR1 SGHVS, CDR2 FQNEAQ. Trimming left V 4 bases short and J 4 bases short, with 11 bases between. DNA for the CDR3: TGTGCCAGCAGCTCGTGGAGGTCTTACGAGCAGTACTTC. Translation gives CASSSWRSYEQYF.

The chain joins TRBV7-9 to TRBJ1-4; the D gene is possibly TRBD1 (6 bases). The CDR3 consists of 14 residues. Per the germline V gene, CDR1 is SEHNR and CDR2 is FQNEAQ (reference sequence). V was clipped by 6 bases and J by 5 bases, with 13 bases between them. CDR3 amino acids: CASRLDRQNEKLFF. The CDR3, as DNA: TGTGCCAGCAGACTGGACAGACAGAATGAAAAACTGTTTTTT.

The chain links TRBV29-1 to TRBJ2-1; possible D gene TRBD2, 6 bases. Germline assignment: CDR1 SQVTM and CDR2 ANQGSEA. The V and J ends lost 7 bases and 5 bases respectively, with 21 bases between them. CDR3 size: 15 residues. CDR3 bases: TGCAGCGATCGACTTCTCGGACTAAGTGACAATGAGCAGTTCTTC. Amino acids: CSDRLLGLSDNEQFF.

This rearrangement joins TRBV18 to TRBJ1-2; D not certain. Looked up from germline, CDR1 is KGHSH and CDR2 is LQKENI. This CDR3 comprises 13 residues. The V and J ends lost 2 bases and 6 bases respectively, with 10 bases between them. CDR3 amino acids: CASSPGPWDGYTF. The CDR3, as DNA: TGTGCCAGCTCACCAGGGCCATGGGATGGCTACACCTTC. Complete variable domain (other parts from reference TRBV18 and TRBJ1-2): NAGVMQNPRHLVRRRGQEARLRCSPMKGHSHVYWYRQLPEEGLKFMVYLQKENIIDESGMPKERFSAEFPKEGPSILRIQQVVRGDSAAYFCASSPGPWDGYTFGSGTRLTVV.

The chain recombines TRBV7-2 with TRBJ2-3; either TRBD1 or TRBD2 may fit D (6 bases each). In germline, CDR1 is SGHTA, CDR2 FQGNSA. With 0 bases removed from V and 0 bases from J, the gap between germline ends came to 19 bases. The CDR3 is made up of 19 amino acids. CDR3 sequence: CASSLATYRGLISTDTQYF. In DNA, the CDR3 is TGTGCCAGCAGCTTAGCCACGTACCGGGGGCTCATTAGCACAGATACGCAGTATTTT.